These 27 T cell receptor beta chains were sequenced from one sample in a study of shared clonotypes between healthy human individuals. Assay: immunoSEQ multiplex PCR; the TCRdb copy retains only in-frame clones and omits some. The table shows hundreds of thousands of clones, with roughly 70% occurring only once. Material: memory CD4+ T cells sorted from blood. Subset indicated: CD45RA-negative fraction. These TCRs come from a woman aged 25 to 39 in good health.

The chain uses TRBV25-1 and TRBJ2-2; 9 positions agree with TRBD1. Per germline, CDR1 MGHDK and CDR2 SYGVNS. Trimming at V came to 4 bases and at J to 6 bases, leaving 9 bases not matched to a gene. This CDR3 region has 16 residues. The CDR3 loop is CASSALGQGPSGELFF. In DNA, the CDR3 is TGTGCCAGCAGTGCGCTGGGACAGGGCCCGTCCGGGGAGCTGTTTTTT.

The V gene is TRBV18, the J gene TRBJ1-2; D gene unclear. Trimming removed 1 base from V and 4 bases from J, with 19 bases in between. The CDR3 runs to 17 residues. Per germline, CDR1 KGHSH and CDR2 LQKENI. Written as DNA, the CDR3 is TGTGCCAGCTCACCACGGCCCTTGGACCAGGAAGGCTATGGCTACACCTTC. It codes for CASSPRPLDQEGYGYTF.

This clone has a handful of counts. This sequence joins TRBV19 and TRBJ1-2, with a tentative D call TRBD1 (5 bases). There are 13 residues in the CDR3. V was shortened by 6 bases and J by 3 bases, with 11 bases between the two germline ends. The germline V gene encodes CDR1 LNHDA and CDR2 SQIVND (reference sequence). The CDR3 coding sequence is TGTGCCAGTAGCCCCGGGACGGACTATGGCTACACCTTC. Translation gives CASSPGTDYGYTF.

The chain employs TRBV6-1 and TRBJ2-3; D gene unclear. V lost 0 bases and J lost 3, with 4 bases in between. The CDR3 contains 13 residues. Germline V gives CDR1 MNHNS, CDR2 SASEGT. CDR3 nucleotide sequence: TGTGCCAGCAGTGAAGCGCCGACAGATACGCAGTATTTT. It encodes CASSEAPTDTQYF.

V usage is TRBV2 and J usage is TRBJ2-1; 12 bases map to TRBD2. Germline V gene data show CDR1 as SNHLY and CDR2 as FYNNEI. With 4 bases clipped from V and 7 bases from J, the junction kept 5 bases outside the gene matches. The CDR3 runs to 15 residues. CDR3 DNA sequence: TGTGCCAGCAGTGCGCTAGCGGGGGGGAAAAATGAGCAGTTCTTC. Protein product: CASSALAGGKNEQFF.

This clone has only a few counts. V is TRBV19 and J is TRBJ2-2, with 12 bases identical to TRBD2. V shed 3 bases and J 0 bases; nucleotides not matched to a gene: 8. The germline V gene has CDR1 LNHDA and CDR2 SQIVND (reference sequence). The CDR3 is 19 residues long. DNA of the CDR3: TGTGCCAGTAGTATGGAGCTAGCGGGAGGGTTCGCGAACACCGGGGAGCTGTTTTTT. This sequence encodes CASSMELAGGFANTGELFF.

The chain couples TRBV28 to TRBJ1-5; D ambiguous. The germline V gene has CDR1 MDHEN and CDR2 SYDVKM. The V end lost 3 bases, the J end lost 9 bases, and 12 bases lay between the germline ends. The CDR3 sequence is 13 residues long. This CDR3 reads CASSFNSAAPQHF. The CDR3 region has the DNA TGTGCCAGCAGTTTTAACAGCGCAGCGCCCCAGCATTTT.

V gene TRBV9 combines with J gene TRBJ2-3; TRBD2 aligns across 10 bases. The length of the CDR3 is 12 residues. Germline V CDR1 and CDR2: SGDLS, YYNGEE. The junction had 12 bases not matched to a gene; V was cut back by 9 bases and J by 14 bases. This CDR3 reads CATPPAGGARYF. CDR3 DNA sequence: TGTGCCACTCCCCCAGCGGGAGGGGCTAGGTATTTT. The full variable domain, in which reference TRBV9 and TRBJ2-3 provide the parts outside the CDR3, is DSGVTQTPKHLITATGQRVTLRCSPRSGDLSVYWYQQSLDQGLQFLIQYYNGEERAKGNILERFSAQQFPDLHSELNLSSLELGDSALYFCATPPAGGARYFGPGTRLTVL.

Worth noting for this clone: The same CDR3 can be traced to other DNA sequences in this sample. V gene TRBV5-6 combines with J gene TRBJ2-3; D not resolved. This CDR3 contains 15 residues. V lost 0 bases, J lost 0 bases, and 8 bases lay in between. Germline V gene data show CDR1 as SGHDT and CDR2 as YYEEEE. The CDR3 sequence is CASSLGPASTDTQYF. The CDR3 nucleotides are TGTGCCAGCAGCTTGGGGCCAGCGAGCACAGATACGCAGTATTTT.

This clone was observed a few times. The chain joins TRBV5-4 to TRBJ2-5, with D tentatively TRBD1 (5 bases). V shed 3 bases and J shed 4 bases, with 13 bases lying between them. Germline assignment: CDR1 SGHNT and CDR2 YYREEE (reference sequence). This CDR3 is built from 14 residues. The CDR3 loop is CASSSTVYSETQYF. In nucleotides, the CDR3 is TGTGCCAGCAGCTCGACAGTGTATTCAGAGACCCAGTACTTC.

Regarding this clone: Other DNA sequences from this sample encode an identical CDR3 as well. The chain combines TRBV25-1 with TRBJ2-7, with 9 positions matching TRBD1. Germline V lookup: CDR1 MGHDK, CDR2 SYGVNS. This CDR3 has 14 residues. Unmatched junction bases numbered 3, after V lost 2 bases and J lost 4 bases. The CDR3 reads CASSEGTGSYEQYF. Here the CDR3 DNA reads TGTGCCAGCAGTGAAGGGACAGGGTCGTACGAGCAGTACTTC.

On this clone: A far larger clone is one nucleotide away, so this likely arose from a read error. Written as DNA, the CDR3 is TGTGCCAGCAGCTCCCCCGGCACAGATACGCAGTATTTT. It encodes CASSSPGTDTQYF. The chain has TRBV11-3 and TRBJ2-3; no clear D gene. The germline V gene encodes CDR1 SGHNT and CDR2 YENEEA. Trimming cost V 4 bases and J 1 base, with 6 bases left between them. The CDR3 is 13 residues long.

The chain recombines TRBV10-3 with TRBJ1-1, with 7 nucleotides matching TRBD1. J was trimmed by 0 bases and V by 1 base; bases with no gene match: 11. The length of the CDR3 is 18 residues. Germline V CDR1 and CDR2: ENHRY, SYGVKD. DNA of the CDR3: TGTGCCATCAGTGAGTGGGCGGGACAGTACGATATGAACACTGAAGCTTTCTTT. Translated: CAISEWAGQYDMNTEAFF.

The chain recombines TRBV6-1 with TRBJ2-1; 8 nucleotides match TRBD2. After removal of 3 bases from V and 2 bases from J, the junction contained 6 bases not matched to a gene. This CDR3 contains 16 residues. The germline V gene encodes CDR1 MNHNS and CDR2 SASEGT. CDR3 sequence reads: CASSEGSGSAYNEQFF. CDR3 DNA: TGTGCCAGCAGTGAGGGGAGCGGGAGCGCCTACAATGAGCAGTTCTTC.

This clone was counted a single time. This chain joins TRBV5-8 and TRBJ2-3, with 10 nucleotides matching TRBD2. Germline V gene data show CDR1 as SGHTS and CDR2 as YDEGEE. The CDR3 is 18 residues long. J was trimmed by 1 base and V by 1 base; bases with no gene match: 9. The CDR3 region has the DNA TGTGCCAGCAGCTTGTTTCTAGCGGGAGAAGTTGGCACAGATACGCAGTATTTT. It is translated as CASSLFLAGEVGTDTQYF.

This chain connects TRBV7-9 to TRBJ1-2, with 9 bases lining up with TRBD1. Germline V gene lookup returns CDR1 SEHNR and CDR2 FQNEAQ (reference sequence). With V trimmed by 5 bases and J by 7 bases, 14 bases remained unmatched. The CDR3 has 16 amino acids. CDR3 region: CASSTQGAKNHIGYTF. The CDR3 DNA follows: TGTGCCAGCAGCACACAGGGGGCGAAGAACCATATTGGCTACACCTTC.

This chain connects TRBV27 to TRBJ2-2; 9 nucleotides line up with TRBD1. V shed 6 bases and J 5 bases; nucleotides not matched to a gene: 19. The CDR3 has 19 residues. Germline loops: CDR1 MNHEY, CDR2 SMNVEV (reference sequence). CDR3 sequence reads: CASRSNRGPIHNPTGELFF. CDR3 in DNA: TGTGCCAGCAGATCCAACAGGGGGCCTATACATAACCCTACCGGGGAGCTGTTTTTT.

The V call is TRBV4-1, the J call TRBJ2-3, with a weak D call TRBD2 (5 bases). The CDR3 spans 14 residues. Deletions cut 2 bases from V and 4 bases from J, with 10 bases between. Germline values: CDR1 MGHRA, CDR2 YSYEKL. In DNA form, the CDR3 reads TGCGCCAGCAGCCAACCCGGGATCGCAGATACGCAGTATTTT. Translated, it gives CASSQPGIADTQYF.

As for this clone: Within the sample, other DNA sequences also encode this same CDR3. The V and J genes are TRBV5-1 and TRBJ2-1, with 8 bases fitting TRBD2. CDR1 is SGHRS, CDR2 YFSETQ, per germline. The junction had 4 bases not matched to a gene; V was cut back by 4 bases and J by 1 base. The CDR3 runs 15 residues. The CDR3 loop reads CASSPASGSYNEQFF. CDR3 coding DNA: TGCGCCAGCAGCCCGGCTAGCGGGTCCTACAATGAGCAGTTCTTC.

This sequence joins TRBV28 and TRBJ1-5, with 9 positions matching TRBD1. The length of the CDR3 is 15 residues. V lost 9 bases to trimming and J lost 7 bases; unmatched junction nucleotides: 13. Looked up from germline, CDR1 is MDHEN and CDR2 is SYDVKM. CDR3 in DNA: TGTGCCAGTTGGGACCCGGGACAGGGTACGCAGCCCCAGCATTTT. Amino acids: CASWDPGQGTQPQHF.

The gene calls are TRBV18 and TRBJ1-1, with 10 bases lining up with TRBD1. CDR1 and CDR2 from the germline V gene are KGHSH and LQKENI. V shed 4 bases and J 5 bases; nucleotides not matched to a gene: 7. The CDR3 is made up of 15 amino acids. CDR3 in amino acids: CASSRAGTGVTEAFF. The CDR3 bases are TGTGCCAGCTCACGAGCCGGGACAGGGGTTACTGAAGCTTTCTTT.

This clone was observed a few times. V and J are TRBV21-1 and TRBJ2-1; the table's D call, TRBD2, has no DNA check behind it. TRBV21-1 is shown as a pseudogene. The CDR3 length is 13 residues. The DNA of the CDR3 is TGTGCCAGCAGCCGGACTAGGAGGGATGAGCAGTTCTTC. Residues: CASSRTRRDEQFF.

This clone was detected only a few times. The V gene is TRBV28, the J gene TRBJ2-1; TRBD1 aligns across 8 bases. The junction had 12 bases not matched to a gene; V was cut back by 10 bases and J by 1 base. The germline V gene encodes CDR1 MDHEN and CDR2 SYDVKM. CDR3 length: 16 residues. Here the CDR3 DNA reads TGTGCCATGGGCCAGGGGGCGCAAAGTTCCTACAATGAGCAGTTCTTC. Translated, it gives CAMGQGAQSSYNEQFF.

As DNA, the CDR3 is TGTGCCAGCAGTGATGCGGACAGGGTTAAAGACGAGCAGTACTTC. This translates into CASSDADRVKDEQYF. The rearrangement uses TRBV6-1 and TRBJ2-7, with 8 bases identical to TRBD1. Unmatched junction bases numbered 9, after V lost 3 bases and J lost 5 bases. The CDR3 is 15 amino acids. Germline CDR1 and CDR2: MNHNS and SASEGT.

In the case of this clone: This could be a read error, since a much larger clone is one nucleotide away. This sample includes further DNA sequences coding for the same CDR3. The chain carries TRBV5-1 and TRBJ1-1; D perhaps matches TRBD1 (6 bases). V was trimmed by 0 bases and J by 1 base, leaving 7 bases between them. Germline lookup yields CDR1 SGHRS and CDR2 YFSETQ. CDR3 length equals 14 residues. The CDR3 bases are TGCGCCAGCAGCTTGGCAGGGGCGAACACTGAAGCTTTCTTT. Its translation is CASSLAGANTEAFF.

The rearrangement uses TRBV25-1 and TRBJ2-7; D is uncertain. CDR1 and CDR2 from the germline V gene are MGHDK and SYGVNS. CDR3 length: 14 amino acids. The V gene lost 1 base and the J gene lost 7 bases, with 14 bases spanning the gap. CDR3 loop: CASSESGPRGEQYF. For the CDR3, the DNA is TGTGCCAGCAGTGAATCGGGCCCCCGCGGAGAGCAGTACTTC.

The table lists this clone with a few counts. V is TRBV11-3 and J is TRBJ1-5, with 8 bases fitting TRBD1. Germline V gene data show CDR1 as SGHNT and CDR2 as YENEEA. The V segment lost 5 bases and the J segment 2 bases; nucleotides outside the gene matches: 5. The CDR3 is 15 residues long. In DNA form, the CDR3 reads TGTGCCAGCAGCCTAACGACAGGGGGCAATCAGCCCCAGCATTTT. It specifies CASSLTTGGNQPQHF.